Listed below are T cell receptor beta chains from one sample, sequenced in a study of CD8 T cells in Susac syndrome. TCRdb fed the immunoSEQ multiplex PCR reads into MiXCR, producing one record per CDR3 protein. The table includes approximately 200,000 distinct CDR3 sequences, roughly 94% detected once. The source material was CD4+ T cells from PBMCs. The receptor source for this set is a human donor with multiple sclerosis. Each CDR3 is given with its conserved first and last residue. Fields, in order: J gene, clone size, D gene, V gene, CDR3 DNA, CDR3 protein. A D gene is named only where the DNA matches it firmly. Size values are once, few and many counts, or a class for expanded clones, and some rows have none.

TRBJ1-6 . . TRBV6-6 TGTGCCAGCGCCGAGCCTAATTCACCCCTCCACTTT CASAEPNSPLHF
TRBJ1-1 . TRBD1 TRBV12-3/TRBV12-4 TGTGCCAGCGGGGTCTACAGGGGAGGAACTGAAGCTTTCTTT CASGVYRGGTEAFF
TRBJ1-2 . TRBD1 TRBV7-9 TGTGCCAGCCGACCGGGACAGGGATTAAAGGACATGGGCTACACCTTC CASRPGQGLKDMGYTF
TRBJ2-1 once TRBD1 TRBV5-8 TGTGCCAGCAGCTTGCATCACGGGACAGCCAGCTCCAATGAGCAGTTCTTC CASSLHHGTASSNEQFF
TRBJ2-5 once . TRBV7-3 TGTGCCAGCAGCCCCAACTCGGAGACCCAGTACTTC CASSPNSETQYF
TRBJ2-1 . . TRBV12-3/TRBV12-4 TGTGCCAGCAGTTCATCATTGAGACAGCAGTTCTTC CASSSSLRQQFF
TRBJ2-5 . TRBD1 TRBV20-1 TGCAGTGCTAGAGATAGCGGACAGGGCGATCTGGGGACCCAGTACTTC CSARDSGQGDLGTQYF
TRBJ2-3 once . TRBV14 TGTGCCAGCAGCCAGTCAACGGGGGTTACCACAGATACGCAGTATTTT CASSQSTGVTTDTQYF
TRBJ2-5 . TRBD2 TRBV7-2 TGTGCCAGCAGCCTTCGGGGGGTGGGGACCCAGTACTTC CASSLRGVGTQYF
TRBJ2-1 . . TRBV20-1 TGCAGTGCTCAAGGACGGAACAATGAGCAGTTCTTC CSAQGRNNEQFF
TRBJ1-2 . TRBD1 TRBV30 TGTGCCAGTCAGGGGGATGGCTACACCTTC CASQGDGYTF
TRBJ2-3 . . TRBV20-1 TGCAGTGCCGGCGACTGGGGCACAGATACGCAGTATTTT CSAGDWGTDTQYF
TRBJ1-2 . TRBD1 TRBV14 TGTGCCAGCAGCCAGGACAGGGGAGGTGGCTACACCTTC CASSQDRGGGYTF